This T cell receptor beta chain is from a study of blood T cell repertoires in COVID-19. About the research overall: Sources were T cells, B-cell-depleted T cells, or PBMCs; the material itself was cDNA or gDNA.

Original analysis: By means of reference gene primer amplification, nucleated cell counts were estimated. TCRdb keeps only in-frame clones here, not all; method: immunoSEQ multiplex PCR. V and J calls and clone size are as listed in that table; D and trimming were resolved from the DNA. The table has about 200,000 clones, approximately 82% seen once. This clone was picked up a small number of times. The sequenced sample was peripheral blood. This TCR was sampled from a human donor in a cohort sampled during active COVID-19.

CDR3 in amino acids: CASSPVTNYGYTF. In DNA, the CDR3 is TGTGCCAGCAGTCCGGTTACTAACTATGGCTACACCTTC. J is TRBJ1-2 and V is TRBV6-5; D call uncertain. Trimming stripped 5 bases from V and 0 bases from J, with 7 bases between. The CDR3 is made up of 13 amino acids. Per germline, CDR1 MNHEY and CDR2 SVGAGI.